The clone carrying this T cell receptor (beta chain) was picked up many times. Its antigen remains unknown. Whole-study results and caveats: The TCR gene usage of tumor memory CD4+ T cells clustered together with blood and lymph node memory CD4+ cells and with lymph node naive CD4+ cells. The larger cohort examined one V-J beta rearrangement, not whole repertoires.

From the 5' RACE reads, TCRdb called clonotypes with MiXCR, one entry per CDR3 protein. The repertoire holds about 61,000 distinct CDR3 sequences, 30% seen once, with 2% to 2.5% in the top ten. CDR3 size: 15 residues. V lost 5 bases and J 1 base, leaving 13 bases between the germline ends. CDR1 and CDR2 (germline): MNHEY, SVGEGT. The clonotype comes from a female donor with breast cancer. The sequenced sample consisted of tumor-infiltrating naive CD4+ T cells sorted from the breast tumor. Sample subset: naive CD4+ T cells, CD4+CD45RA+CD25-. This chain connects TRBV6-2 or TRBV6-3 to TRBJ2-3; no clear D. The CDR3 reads CASSLSSVGTDTQYF. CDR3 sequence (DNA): TGTGCCAGCAGTCTAAGTTCAGTGGGCACAGATACGCAGTATTTT.